This is a list of T cell receptor beta chains from one sample in a study of post-analysis software for immune sequencing data. TCRdb ran MiXCR on the PCR reads and lists one entry per CDR3 protein. Of 150,000 or so distinct CDR3 sequences listed, about 34% were seen once; the top ten hold approximately 30%. The starting material was blood, obtained after autologous hematopoietic stem cell transplantation. The receptors originated from a girl between 10 and 17 years old with multiple sclerosis. Both conserved end residues are part of each CDR3.

cdr3_aa j_call v_call
CATSRDWVDGEQFF TRBJ2-1 TRBV15
CSAYNVGTGGHYGYTF TRBJ1-2 TRBV29-1
CASSLDQTNTEAFF TRBJ1-1 TRBV5-1
CASSLVAHEQFF TRBJ2-1 TRBV19
CASKGTSGSGGTYEQYF TRBJ2-7 TRBV12-3/TRBV12-4
CASSPLAGGKEQFF TRBJ2-1 TRBV3-1
CASSNTGLGSAQYF TRBJ2-5 TRBV7-8
CASLTVLNTEAFF TRBJ1-1 TRBV12-3/TRBV12-4
CSARARGLNGKNIQYF TRBJ2-4 TRBV20-1
CASSQGSGTWISETQYF TRBJ2-5 TRBV4-1
CASSLEGTSGSREQFF TRBJ2-1 TRBV7-2
CASSLGLAGEYEQYF TRBJ2-7 TRBV7-2
CSARVIPGQGYAFF TRBJ1-1 TRBV20-1
CAGSLGRAPFSSNQPQHF TRBJ1-5 TRBV3-1
CASSSGRRDPYNEQFF TRBJ2-1 TRBV27
CSARPGQSSYNEQFF TRBJ2-1 TRBV20-1
CASSFLFTDTQYF TRBJ2-3 TRBV11-3
CAWSVLGQGNATNEKLFF TRBJ1-4 TRBV30
CAIWDGDQPQHF TRBJ1-5 TRBV10-3
CASSLRQATMNTEAFF TRBJ1-1 TRBV7-9
CASSPRLAGGETQFF . TRBV12-3/TRBV12-4
CASSLSSYSYEQYF TRBJ2-7 TRBV27
CATSTLREGPVGYTF TRBJ1-2 TRBV15
CATSVGTISYNEQFF TRBJ2-1 TRBV24-1
CASSYADFLSYEQYF TRBJ2-7 TRBV6-6
CSAVSGTGIPDTQYF TRBJ2-3 TRBV29-1
CASSFSPGANVLTF TRBJ2-6 TRBV5-5
CASSQTWSNTEAFF TRBJ1-1 TRBV7-9
CASSSGLATSYEQYF TRBJ2-7 TRBV5-1
CASRVGTGELFF TRBJ2-2 TRBV7-6
CASHPGQATATQYF TRBJ2-7 TRBV5-1